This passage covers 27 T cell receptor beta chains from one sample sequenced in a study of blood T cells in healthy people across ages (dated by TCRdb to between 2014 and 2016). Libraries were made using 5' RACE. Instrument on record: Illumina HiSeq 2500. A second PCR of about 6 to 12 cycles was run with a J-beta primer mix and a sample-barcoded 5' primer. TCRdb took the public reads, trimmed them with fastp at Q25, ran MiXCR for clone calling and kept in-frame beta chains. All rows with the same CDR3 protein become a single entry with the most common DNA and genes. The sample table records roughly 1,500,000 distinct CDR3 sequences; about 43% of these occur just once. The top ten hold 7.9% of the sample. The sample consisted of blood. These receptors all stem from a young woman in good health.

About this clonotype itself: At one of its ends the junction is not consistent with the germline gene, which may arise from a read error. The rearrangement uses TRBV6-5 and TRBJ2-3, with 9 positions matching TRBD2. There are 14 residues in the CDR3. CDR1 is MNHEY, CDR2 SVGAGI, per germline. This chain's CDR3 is CASSAGGPADMQYF. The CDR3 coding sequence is TGTGCCAGCAGTGCGGGGGGGCCGGCAGATATGCAGTATTTT.

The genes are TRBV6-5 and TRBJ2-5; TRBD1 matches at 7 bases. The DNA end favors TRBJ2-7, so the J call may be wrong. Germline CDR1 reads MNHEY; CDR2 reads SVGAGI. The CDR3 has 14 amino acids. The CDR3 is CASRRTGEVDEQYF. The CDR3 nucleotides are TGTGCCAGCAGGCGGACAGGAGAGGTCGACGAGCAGTACTTC.

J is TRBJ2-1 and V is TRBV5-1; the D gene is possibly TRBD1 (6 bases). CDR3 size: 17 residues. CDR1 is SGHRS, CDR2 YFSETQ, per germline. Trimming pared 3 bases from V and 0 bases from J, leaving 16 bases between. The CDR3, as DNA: TGCGCCAGCAGCTCCGCGGACAGTTTCACCTCCTACAATGAGCAGTTCTTC. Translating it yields CASSSADSFTSYNEQFF.

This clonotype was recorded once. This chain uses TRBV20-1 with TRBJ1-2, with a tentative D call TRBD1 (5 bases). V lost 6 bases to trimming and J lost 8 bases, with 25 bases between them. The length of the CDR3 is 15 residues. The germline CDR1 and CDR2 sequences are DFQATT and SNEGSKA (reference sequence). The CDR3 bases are TGCAGTGCCACACTTCCGGGACGCAGGGTCGGGGGCTACACCTTC. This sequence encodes CSATLPGRRVGGYTF.

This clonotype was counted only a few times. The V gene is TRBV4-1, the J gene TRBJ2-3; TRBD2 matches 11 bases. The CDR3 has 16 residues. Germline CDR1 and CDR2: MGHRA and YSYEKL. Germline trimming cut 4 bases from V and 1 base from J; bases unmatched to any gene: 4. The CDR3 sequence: CASSPETSGGTDTQYF. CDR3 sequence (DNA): TGCGCCAGCAGCCCCGAGACTAGCGGGGGCACAGATACGCAGTATTTT.

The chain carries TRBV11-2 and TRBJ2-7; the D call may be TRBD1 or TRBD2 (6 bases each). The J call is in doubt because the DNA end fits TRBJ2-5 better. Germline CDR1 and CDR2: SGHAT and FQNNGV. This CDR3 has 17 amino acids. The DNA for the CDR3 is TGTGCCAGCAGCTTAGGGTCTGGGGGCGAGGAGGGGGAGACCCAGTACTTC. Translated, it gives CASSLGSGGEEGETQYF.

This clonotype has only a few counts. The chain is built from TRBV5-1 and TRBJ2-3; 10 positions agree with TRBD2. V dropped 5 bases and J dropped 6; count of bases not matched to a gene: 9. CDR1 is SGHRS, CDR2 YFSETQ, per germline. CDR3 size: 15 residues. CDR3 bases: TGCGCCAGCAGACCCCTAGCGGGAGAGGGGGATACGCAGTATTTT. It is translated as CASRPLAGEGDTQYF.

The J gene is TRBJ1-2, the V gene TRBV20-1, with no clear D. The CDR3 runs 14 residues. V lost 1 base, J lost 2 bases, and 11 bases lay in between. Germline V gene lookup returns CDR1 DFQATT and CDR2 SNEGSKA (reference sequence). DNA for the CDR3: TGCAGTGCTAGAGGTGGACTCGTGAACTATGGCTACACCTTC. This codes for CSARGGLVNYGYTF.

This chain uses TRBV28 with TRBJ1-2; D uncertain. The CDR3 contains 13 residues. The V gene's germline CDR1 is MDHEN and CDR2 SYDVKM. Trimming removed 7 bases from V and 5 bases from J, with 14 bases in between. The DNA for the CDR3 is TGTGCCAGCACTACGACCACTGCGTATGGCTACACCTTC. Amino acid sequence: CASTTTTAYGYTF.

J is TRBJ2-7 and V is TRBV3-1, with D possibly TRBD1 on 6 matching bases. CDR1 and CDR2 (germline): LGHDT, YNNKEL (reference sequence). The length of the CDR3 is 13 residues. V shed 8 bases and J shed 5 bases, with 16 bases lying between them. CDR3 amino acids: CASGGRGIHEQYF. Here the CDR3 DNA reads TGTGCCAGCGGGGGCAGGGGCATCCACGAGCAGTACTTC.

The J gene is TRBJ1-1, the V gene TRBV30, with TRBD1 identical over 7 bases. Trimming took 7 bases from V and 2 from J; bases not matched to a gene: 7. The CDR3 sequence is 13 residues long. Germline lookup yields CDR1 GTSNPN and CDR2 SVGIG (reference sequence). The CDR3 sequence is CAYNRQGNTEAFF. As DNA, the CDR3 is TGTGCCTACAATCGACAGGGTAACACTGAAGCTTTCTTT.

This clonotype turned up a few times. CDR3 coding DNA: TGTGCCAGCAGTGAAGCGCCCGGCTGGATAGGGACTAGCGGATCAGGGGGGGATACGCAGTATTTT. Its translation is CASSEAPGWIGTSGSGGDTQYF. V and J are TRBV2 and TRBJ2-3; 11 positions agree with TRBD2. Per the germline V gene, CDR1 is SNHLY and CDR2 is FYNNEI. The CDR3 covers 22 residues. V lost 0 bases, J lost 6 bases, and 23 bases stayed unmatched.

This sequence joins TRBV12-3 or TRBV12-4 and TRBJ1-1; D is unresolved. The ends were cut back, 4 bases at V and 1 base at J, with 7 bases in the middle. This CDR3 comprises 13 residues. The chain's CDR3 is CASSSKKNTEAFF. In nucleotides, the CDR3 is TGTGCCAGCAGTTCCAAGAAGAACACTGAAGCTTTCTTT.

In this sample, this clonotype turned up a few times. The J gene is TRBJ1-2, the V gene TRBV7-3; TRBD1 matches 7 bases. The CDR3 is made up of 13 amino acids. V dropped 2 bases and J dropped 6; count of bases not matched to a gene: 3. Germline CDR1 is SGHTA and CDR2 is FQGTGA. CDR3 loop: CASSLYGTDGYTF. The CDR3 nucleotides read TGTGCCAGCAGCTTATATGGGACAGATGGCTACACCTTC.

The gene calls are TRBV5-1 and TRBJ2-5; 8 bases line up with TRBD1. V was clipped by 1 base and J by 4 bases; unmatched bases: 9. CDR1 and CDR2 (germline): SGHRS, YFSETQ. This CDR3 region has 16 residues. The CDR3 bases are TGCGCCAGCAGCTTGCAAGCAGGGGGCGTGGGAGAGACCCAGTACTTC. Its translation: CASSLQAGGVGETQYF.

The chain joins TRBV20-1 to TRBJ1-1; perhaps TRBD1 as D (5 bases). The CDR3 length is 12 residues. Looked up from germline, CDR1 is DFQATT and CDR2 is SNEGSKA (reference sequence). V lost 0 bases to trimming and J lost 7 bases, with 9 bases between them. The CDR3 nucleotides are TGCAGTGCTAGAGACCAGGGAAGTGAAGCTTTCTTT. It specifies CSARDQGSEAFF.

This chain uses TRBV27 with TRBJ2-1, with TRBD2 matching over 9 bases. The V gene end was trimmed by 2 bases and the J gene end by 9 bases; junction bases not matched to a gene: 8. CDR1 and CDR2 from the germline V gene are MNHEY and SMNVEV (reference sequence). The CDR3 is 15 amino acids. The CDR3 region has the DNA TGTGCCAGCAGTTTAGGGGCTAGCGGGATAACTGAGCAGTTCTTC. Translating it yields CASSLGASGITEQFF.

The CDR3 sequence is CASSEDGGEQYF. CDR3 coding DNA: TGTGCCAGCAGTGAAGATGGAGGGGAGCAGTACTTC. The chain employs TRBV6-1 and TRBJ2-7, with D perhaps matching TRBD2 (6 bases). The length of the CDR3 is 12 residues. Trimming took 1 base from V and 7 from J, leaving 8 bases between them. Looked up from germline, CDR1 is MNHNS and CDR2 is SASEGT.

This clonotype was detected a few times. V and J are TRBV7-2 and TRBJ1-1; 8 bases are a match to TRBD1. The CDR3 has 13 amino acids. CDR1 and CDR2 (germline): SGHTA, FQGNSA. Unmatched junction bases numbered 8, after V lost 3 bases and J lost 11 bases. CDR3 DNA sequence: TGTGCCAGCAGCTTCAGGACAGGGCGGGACGCTTTCTTT. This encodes CASSFRTGRDAFF.

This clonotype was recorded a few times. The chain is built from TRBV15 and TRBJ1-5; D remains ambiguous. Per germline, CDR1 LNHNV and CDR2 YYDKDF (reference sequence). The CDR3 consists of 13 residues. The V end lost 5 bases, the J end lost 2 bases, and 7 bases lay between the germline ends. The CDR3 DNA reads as TGTGCCACCAGCGGGGTTCGCAATCAGCCCCAGCATTTT. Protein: CATSGVRNQPQHF.

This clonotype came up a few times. CDR3 region: CASSYDRGGETQYF. CDR3 nucleotides: TGTGCCAGCAGCTATGACAGGGGTGGAGAGACCCAGTACTTC. The chain joins TRBV5-6 to TRBJ2-7, with 8 bases identical to TRBD1. The J call is in doubt because the DNA end fits TRBJ2-5 better. The CDR3 totals 14 residues. Germline V gene sequence: CDR1 SGHDT, CDR2 YYEEEE.

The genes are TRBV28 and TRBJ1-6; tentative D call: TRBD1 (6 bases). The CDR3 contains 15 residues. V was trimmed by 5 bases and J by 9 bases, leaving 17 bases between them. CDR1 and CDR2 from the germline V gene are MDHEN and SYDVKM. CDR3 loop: CASSPLSGGRSPLHF. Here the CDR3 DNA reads TGTGCCAGCAGTCCGCTGAGTGGGGGGCGTTCACCCCTCCACTTT.

The CDR3 DNA reads as TGTGCCAGCAGCGCCCGACAAGCCCAAAATCAGCCCCAGCATTTT. Protein sequence: CASSARQAQNQPQHF. The chain recombines TRBV9 with TRBJ1-5; no definite D call. The germline CDR1 and CDR2 sequences are SGDLS and YYNGEE. V lost 3 bases and J lost 4, with 14 bases in between. This CDR3 spans 15 amino acids.

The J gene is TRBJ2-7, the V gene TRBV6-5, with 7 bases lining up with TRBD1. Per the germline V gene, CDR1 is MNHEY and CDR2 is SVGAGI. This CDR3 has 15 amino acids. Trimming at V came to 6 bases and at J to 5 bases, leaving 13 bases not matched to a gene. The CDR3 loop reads CASRRTLTGSNEQYF. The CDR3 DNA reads TGTGCCAGCAGGCGGACCTTGACAGGGAGCAACGAGCAGTACTTC.

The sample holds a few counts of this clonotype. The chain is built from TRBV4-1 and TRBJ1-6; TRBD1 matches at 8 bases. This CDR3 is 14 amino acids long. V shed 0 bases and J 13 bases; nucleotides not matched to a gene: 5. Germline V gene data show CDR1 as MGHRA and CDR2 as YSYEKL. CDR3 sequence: CASSQDGRGRPLHF. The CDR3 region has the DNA TGCGCCAGCAGCCAAGATGGCAGGGGGCGGCCCCTCCACTTT.

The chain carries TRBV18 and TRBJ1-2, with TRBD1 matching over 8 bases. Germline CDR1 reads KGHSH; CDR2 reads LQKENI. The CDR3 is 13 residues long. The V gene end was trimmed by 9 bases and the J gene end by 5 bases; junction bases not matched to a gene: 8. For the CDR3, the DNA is TGTGCCAGTAGGCCGGGACAGGAATATGGCTACACCTTC. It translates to CASRPGQEYGYTF.

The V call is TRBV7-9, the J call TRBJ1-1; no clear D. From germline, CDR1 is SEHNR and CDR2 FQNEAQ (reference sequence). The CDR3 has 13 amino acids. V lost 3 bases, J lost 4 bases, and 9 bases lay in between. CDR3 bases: TGTGCCAGCAGCTTGGACGTAACCACTGAAGCTTTCTTT. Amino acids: CASSLDVTTEAFF. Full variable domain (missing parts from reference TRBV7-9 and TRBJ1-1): DTGVSQNPRHKITKRGQNVTFRCDPISEHNRLYWYRQTLGQGPEFLTYFQNEAQLEKSRLLSDRFSAERPKGSFSTLEIQRTEQGDSAMYLCASSLDVTTEAFFGQGTRLTVV.